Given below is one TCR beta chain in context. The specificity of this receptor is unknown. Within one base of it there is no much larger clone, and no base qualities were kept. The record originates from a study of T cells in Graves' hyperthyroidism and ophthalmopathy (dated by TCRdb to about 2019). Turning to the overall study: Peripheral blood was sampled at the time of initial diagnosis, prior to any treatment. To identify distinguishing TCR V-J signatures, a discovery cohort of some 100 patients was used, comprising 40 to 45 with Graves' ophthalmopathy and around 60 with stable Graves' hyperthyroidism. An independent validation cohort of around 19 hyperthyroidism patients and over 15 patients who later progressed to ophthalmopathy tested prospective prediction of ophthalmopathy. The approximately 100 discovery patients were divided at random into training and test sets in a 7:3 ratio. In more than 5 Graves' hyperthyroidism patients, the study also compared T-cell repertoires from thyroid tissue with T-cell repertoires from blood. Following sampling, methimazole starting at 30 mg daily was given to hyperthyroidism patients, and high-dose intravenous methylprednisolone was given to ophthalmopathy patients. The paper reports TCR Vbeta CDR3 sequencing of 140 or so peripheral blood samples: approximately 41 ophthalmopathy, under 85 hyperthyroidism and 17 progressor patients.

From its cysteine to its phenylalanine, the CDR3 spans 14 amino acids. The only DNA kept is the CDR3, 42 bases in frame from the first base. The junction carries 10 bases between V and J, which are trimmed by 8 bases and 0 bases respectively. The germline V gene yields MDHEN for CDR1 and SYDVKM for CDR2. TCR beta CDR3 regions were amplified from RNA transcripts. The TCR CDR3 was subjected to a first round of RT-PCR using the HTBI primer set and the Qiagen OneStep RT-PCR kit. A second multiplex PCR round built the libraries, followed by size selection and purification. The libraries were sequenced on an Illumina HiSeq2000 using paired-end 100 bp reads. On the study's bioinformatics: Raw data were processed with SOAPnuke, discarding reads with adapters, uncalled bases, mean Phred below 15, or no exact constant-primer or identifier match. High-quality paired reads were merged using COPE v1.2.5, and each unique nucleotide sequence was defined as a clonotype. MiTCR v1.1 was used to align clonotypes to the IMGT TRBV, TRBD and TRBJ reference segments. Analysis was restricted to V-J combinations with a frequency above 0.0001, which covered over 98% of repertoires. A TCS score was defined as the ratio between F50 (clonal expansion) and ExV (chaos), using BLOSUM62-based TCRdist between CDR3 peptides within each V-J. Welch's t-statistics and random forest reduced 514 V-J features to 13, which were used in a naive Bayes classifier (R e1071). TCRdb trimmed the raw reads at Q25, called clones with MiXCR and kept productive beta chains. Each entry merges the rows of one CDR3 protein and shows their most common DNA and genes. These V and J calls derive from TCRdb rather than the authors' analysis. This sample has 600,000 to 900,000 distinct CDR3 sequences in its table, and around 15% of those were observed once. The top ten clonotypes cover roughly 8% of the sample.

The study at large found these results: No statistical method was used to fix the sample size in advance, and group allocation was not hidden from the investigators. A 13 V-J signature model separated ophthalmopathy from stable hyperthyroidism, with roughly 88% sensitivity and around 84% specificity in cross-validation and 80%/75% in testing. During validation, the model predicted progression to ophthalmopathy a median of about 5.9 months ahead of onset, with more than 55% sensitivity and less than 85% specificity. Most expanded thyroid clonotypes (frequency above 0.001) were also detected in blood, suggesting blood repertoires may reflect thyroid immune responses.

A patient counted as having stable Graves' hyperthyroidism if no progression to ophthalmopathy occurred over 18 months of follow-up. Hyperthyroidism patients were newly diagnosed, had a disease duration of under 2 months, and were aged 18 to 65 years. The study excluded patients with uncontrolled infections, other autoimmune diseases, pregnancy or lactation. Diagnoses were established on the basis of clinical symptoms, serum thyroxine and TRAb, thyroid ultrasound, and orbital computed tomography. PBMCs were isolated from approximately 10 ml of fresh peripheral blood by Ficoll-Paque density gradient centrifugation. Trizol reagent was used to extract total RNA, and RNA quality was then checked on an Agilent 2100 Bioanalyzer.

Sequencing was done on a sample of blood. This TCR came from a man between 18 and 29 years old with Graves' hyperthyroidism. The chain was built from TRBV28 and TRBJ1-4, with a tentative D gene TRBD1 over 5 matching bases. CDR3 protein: CASGRATTNEKLFF. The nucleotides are TGTGCCAGCGGCAGGGCTACAACTAATGAAAAACTGTTTTTT.